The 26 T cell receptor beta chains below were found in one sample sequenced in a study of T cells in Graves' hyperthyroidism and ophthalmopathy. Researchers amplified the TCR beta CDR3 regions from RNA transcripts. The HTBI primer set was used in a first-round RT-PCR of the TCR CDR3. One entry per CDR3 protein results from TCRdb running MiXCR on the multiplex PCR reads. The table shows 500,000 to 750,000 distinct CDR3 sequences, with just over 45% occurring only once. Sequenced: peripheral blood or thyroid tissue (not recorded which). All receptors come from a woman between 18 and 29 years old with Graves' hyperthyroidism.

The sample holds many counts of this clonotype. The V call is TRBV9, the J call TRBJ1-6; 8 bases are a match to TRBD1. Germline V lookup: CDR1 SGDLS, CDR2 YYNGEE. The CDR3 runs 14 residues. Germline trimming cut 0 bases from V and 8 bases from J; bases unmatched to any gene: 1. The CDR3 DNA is TGTGCCAGCAGCGTAGCGGACAGGGATTCACCCCTCCACTTT. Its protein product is CASSVADRDSPLHF.

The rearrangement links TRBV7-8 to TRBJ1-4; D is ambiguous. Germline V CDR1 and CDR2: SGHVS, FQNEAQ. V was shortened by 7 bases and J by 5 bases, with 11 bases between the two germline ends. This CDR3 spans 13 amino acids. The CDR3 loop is CASTPRANEKLFF. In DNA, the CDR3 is TGTGCCAGCACCCCGAGAGCGAATGAAAAACTGTTTTTT.

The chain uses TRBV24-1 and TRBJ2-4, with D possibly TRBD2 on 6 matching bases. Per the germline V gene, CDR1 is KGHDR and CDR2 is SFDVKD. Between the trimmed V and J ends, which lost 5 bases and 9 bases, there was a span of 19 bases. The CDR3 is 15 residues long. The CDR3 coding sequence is TGTGCCACCAGTGGGCCCGGGACGGTGGGGGGCATTCAGTACTTC. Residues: CATSGPGTVGGIQYF.

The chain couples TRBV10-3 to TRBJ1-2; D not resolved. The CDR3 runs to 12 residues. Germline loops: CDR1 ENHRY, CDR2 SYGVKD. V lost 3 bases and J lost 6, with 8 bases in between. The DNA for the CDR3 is TGTGCCATCAGTGACGGGGTGGATGGCTACACCTTC. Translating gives CAISDGVDGYTF.

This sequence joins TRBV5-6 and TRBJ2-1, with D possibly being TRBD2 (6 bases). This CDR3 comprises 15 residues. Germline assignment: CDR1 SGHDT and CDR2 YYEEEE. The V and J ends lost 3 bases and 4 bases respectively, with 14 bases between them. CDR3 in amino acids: CASSSGEYTYNEQFF. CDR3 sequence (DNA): TGTGCCAGCAGCTCGGGGGAATATACTTACAATGAGCAGTTCTTC.

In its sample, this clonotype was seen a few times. In DNA, the CDR3 is TGTGCCAGCAGTTTGGGGTTGGGGGGCGAAACTGAAGCTTTCTTT. Its protein product is CASSLGLGGETEAFF. V usage is TRBV27 and J usage is TRBJ1-1, with D possibly being TRBD1 (6 bases). V gave up 3 bases and J gave up 5 bases, with 16 bases separating them. Germline CDR1 MNHEY, CDR2 SMNVEV (reference sequence). This CDR3 spans 15 amino acids.

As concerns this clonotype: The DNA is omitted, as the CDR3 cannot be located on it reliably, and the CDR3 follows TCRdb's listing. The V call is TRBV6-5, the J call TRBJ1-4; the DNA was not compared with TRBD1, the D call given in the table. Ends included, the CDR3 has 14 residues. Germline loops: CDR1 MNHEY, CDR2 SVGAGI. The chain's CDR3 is CASIAGRGMKNCFF.

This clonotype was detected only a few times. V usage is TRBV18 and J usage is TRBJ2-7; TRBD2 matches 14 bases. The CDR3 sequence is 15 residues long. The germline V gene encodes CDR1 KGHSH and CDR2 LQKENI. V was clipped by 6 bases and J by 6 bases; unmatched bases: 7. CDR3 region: CASSRGLAGDGEQYF. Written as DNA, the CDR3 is TGTGCCAGCTCTCGGGGACTAGCGGGAGACGGCGAGCAGTACTTC.

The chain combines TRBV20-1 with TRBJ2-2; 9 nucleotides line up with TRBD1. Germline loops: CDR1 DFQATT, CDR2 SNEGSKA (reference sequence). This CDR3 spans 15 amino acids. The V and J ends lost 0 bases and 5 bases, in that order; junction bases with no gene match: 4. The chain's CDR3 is CSARDRTGVTGELFF. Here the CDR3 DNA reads TGCAGTGCTAGAGACAGGACAGGGGTGACCGGGGAGCTGTTTTTT.

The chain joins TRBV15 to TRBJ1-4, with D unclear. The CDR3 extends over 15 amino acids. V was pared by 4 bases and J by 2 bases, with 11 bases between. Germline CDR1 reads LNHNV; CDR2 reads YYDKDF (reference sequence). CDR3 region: CATSTTEGTNEKLFF. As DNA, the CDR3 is TGTGCCACCAGCACTACCGAAGGGACTAATGAAAAACTGTTTTTT.

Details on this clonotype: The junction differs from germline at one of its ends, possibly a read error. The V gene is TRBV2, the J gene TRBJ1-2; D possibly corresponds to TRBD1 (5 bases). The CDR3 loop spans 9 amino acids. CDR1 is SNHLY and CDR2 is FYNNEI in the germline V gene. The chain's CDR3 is CASRAGYTF. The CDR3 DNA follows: TGTGCTAGCAGGGCTGGCTACACCTTC.

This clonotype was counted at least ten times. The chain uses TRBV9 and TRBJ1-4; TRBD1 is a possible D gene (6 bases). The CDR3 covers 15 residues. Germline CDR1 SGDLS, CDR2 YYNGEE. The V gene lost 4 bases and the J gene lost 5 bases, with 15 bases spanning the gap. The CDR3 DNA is TGTGCCAGCAGCCCCCGACAGGACCGAAATGAAAAACTGTTTTTT. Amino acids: CASSPRQDRNEKLFF.

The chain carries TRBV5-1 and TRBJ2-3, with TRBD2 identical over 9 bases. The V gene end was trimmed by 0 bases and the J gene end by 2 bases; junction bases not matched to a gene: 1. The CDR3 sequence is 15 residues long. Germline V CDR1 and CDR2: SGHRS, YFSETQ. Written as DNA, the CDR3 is TGCGCCAGCAGCTTGGCTAGCGGGAACACAGATACGCAGTATTTT. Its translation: CASSLASGNTDTQYF.

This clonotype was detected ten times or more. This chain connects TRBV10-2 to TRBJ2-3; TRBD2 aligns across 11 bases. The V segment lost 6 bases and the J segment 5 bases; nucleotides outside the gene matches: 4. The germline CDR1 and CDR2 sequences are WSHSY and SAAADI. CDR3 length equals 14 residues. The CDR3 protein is CASRVAGGVDTQYF. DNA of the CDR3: TGCGCCAGCAGGGTAGCGGGAGGGGTAGATACGCAGTATTTT.

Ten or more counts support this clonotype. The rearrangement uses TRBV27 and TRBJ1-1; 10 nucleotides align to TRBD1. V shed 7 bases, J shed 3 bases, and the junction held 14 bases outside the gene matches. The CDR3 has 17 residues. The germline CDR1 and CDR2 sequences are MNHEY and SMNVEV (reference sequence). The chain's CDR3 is CASTSRRDRGHYTEAFF. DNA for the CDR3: TGTGCCAGCACTTCCCGCCGGGACAGGGGACATTACACTGAAGCTTTCTTT.

The CDR3 here is CASSPGLAPFEQYF. The CDR3 DNA follows: TGTGCCAGCAGCCCGGGACTAGCTCCTTTCGAGCAGTACTTC. The chain combines TRBV2 with TRBJ2-7; 9 bases are a match to TRBD2. Germline CDR1 and CDR2: SNHLY and FYNNEI. The CDR3 consists of 14 residues. After removal of 6 bases from V and 6 bases from J, the junction contained 9 bases not matched to a gene.

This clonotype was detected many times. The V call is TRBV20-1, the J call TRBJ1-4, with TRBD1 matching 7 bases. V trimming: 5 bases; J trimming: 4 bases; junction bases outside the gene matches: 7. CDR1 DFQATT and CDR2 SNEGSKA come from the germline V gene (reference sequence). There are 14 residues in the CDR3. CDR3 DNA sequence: TGCAGTGCTGAGTCAGGGGGAAATAATGAAAAACTGTTTTTT. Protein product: CSAESGGNNEKLFF.

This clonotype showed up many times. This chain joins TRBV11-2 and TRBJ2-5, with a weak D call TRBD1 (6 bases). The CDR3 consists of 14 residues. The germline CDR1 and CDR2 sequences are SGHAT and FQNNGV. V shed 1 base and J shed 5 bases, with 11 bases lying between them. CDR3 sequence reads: CASSLGQARETQYF. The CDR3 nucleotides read TGTGCCAGCAGCTTAGGACAGGCAAGGGAGACCCAGTACTTC.

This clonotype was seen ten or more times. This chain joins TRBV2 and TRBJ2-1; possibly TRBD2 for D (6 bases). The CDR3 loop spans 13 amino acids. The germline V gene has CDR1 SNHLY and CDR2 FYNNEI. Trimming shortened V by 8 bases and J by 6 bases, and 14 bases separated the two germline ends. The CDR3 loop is CASGGARVNEQFF. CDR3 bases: TGTGCCAGCGGAGGGGCCCGGGTCAATGAGCAGTTCTTC. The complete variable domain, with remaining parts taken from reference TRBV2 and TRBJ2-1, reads EPEVTQTPSHQVTQMGQEVILRCVPISNHLYFYWYRQILGQKVEFLVSFYNNEISEKSEIFDDQFSVERPDGSNFTLKIRSTKLEDSAMYFCASGGARVNEQFFGPGTRLTVL.

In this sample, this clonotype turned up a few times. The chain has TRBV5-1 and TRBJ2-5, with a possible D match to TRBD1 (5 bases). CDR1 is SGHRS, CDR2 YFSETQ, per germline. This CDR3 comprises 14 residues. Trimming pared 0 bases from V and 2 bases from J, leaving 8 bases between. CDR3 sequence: CASSLAPGQETQYF. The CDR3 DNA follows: TGCGCCAGCAGCTTGGCTCCAGGGCAAGAGACCCAGTACTTC.

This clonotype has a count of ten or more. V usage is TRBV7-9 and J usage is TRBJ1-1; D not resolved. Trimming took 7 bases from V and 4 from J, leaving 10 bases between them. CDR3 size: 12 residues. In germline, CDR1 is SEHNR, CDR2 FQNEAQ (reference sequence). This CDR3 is CASNLPATEAFF. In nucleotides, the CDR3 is TGTGCCAGCAACCTCCCCGCCACTGAAGCTTTCTTT.

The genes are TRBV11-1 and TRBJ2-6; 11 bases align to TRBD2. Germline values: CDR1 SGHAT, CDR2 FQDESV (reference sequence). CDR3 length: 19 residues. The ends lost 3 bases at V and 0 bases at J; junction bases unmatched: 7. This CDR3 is CASSFLKTSGGSGANVLTF. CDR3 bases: TGTGCCAGCAGCTTCTTGAAAACTAGCGGGGGCTCTGGGGCCAACGTCCTGACTTTC.

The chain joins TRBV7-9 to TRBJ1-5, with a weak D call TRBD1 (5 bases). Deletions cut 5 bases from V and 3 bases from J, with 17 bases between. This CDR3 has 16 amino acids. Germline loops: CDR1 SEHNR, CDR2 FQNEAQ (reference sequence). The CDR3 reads CASSVGDHRDNQPQHF. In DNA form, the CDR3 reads TGTGCCAGCAGCGTGGGGGACCATCGGGACAATCAGCCCCAGCATTTT.

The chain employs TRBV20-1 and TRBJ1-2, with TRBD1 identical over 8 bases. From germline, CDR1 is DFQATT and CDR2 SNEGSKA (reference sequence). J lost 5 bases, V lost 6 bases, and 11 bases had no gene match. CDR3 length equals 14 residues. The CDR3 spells CSATPSGTGYGYTF. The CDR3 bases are TGCAGTGCAACACCTAGCGGGACAGGTTATGGCTACACCTTC.

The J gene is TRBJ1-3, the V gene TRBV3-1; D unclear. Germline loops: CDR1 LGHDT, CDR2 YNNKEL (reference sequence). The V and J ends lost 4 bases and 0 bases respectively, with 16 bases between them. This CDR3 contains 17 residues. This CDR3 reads CASSPLASTSSGNTIYF. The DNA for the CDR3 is TGTGCCAGCAGCCCTCTGGCAAGTACCAGCTCTGGAAACACCATATATTTT.

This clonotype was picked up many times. CDR3 in amino acids: CASVTNEKLFF. In nucleotides, the CDR3 is TGTGCCAGCGTCACCAATGAAAAACTGTTTTTT. This chain connects TRBV2 to TRBJ1-4; no definite D call. The CDR3 has 11 amino acids. Between the trimmed V and J ends, which lost 8 bases and 5 bases, there was a span of 6 bases. CDR1 and CDR2 (germline): SNHLY, FYNNEI. Together with reference TRBV2 and TRBJ1-4, the CDR3 gives the full variable domain: EPEVTQTPSHQVTQMGQEVILRCVPISNHLYFYWYRQILGQKVEFLVSFYNNEISEKSEIFDDQFSVERPDGSNFTLKIRSTKLEDSAMYFCASVTNEKLFFGSGTQLSVL.